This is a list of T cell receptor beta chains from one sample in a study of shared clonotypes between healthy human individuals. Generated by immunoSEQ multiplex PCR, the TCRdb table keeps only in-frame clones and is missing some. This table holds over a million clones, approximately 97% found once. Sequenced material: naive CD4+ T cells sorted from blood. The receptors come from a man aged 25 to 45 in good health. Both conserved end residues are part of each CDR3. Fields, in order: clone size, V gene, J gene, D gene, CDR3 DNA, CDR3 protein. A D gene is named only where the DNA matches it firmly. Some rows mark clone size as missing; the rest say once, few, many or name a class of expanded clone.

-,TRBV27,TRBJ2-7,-,TGTGCCAGCAGTCCCGGGACTTTCAGCTCCTACGAGCAGTACTTC,CASSPGTFSSYEQYF
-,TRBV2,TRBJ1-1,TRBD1,TGTGCCAGCAGTCTTTACAGGGGGGACACTGAAGCTTTCTTT,CASSLYRGDTEAFF
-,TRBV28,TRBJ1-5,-,TGTGCCAGCAGACCACAGGGAAAGGGGGATCAGCCCCAGCATTTT,CASRPQGKGDQPQHF
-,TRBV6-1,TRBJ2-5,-,TGTGCCACCGATAGGGGACACCCCCTTGACCAGACCCAGTACTTC,CATDRGHPLDQTQYF
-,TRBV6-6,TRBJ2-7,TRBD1,TGTGCCAGCAGCCCCGACAGGGGGTGGGTCTACGAGCAGTACTTC,CASSPDRGWVYEQYF
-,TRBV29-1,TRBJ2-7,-,TGCAGCGTTGAAGATCATTTCGGGGCTGCCTACGAGCAGTACTTC,CSVEDHFGAAYEQYF
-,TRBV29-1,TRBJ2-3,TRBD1,TGCAGCGTTGACGAGACAGGGGGGACAGATACGCAGTATTTT,CSVDETGGTDTQYF
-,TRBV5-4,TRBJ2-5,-,TGTGCCAGCAGCTTTGGAGGTCAAGAGACCCAGTACTTC,CASSFGGQETQYF
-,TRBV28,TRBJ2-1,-,TGTGCCAGCAAAGGGGTCCATGAGCAGTTCTTC,CASKGVHEQFF
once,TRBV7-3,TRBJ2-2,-,TGTGCCAGCAGCTTAGGGTCCCCCGGGGAGCTGTTTTTT,CASSLGSPGELFF
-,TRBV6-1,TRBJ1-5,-,TGTGCCAGCCAAGTAGGGACTACGAGCAATCAGCCCCAGCATTTT,CASQVGTTSNQPQHF
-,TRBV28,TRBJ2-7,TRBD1,TGTGCCAGCAGGTTGGACAGGGCGATTTACGAGCAGTACTTC,CASRLDRAIYEQYF
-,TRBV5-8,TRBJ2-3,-,TGTGCCAGCAGCAAGGGACTCAGGGGTACAGATACGCAGTATTTT,CASSKGLRGTDTQYF
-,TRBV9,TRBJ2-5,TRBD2,TGTGCCAGCAGCGCTCGTGCGGGGGGCCAAGAGACCCAGTACTTC,CASSARAGGQETQYF
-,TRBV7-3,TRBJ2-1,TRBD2,TGTGCCAGCAGCTTGGTAGCGGGAGGGTATGAGCAGTTCTTC,CASSLVAGGYEQFF
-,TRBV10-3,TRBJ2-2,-,TGTGCCATCAGTAGTCTAGCGCCCACCGGGGAGCTGTTTTTT,CAISSLAPTGELFF
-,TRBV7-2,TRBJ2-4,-,TGTGCCAGCAGCTTAGTACAGTCTGGGAACATTCAGTACTTC,CASSLVQSGNIQYF
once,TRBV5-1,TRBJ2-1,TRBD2,TGCGCCAGCAGCCCATTAGCGGGAGGGCCAGGTGAGCAGTTCTTC,CASSPLAGGPGEQFF
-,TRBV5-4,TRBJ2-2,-,TGTGCCAGCAGCTTGCCCAGGGGGAACACCGGGGAGCTGTTTTTT,CASSLPRGNTGELFF
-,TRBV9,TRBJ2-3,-,TGTGCCAGCAGCGTAGCTTGGGGGTTCACAGATACGCAGTATTTT,CASSVAWGFTDTQYF
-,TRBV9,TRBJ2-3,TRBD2,TGTGCCAGCAGCGCCCCCTCTCGCGTGGGACTAGCGGGAGGGTACACAGATACGCAGTATTTT,CASSAPSRVGLAGGYTDTQYF
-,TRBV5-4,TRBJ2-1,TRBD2,TGTGCCAGCAGCCGTCTAGCGGGAGGGACAGACAATGAGCAGTTCTTC,CASSRLAGGTDNEQFF
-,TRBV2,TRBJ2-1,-,TGTGCCAGCAGGACCCCGGTAGCAAGTGATGAGCAGTTCTTC,CASRTPVASDEQFF
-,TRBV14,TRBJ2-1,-,TGTGCCAGCAGCCCCTCCGCTGGAATTCCCTACAATGAGCAGTTCTTC,CASSPSAGIPYNEQFF
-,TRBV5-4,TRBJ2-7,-,TGTGCCAGCAGGCAGGAGCAGAACTCCTACGAGCAGTACTTC,CASRQEQNSYEQYF
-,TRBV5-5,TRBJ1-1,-,TGTGCCAGCAGATTCAGGGGAGCCAACACTGAAGCTTTCTTT,CASRFRGANTEAFF
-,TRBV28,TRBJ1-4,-,TGTGCCAGCAGTTTAGAGGCAGGGTCGGGTGAAAAACTGTTTTTT,CASSLEAGSGEKLFF
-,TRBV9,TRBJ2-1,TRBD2,TGTGCCAGCAGCGTAGCTGGAATAGCGGGTGAGCAGTTCTTC,CASSVAGIAGEQFF
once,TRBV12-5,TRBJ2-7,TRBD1,TGTGCTAGTGGTACCCGGACAGGTTCCTACGAGCAGTACTTC,CASGTRTGSYEQYF
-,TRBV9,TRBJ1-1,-,TGTGCCAGCAGCGACCAGTGGGGTAGTGGAGCTTTCTTT,CASSDQWGSGAFF
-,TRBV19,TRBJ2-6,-,TGTGCCAGTAGTATCCCCCCCTCTGGGGCCAACGTCCTGACTTTC,CASSIPPSGANVLTF
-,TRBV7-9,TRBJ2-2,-,TGTGCCAGCAGCTTTATTGTCGGGGAGCTGTTTTTT,CASSFIVGELFF
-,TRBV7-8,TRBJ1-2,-,TGTGCCAGCAGCTCAGGACACCTCTATGGCTACACCTTC,CASSSGHLYGYTF
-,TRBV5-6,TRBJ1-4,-,TGTGCCAGCAACCCTTGGAGTAAGGGGAAACTGTTTTTT,CASNPWSKGKLFF
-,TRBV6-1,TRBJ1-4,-,TGTGCCAGCAGTGAAGGGAGGGCCCATAAACTGTTTTTT,CASSEGRAHKLFF
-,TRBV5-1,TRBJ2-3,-,TGCGCCAGCAGCCCAAGGGACATAATAACAGATACGCAGTATTTT,CASSPRDIITDTQYF
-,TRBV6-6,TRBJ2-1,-,TGTGCCAGCAGTCCGGAGGGATACAATGAGCAGTTCTTC,CASSPEGYNEQFF
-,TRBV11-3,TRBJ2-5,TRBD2,TGTGCCAGCAGCTGGAGGGCGGGGGACCAAGAGACCCAGTACTTC,CASSWRAGDQETQYF
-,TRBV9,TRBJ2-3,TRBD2,TGTGCCAGCAGCGTAGCGCGAGCGGGAGTTGGGACAGATACGCAGTATTTT,CASSVARAGVGTDTQYF
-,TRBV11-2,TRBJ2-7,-,TGTGCCAGCAGTTCCTCCCGGGGTCGCAACTACGAGCAGTACTTC,CASSSSRGRNYEQYF
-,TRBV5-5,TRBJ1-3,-,TGTGCCAGCAGCCCAGTTACCAGCTCTGGAAACACCATATATTTT,CASSPVTSSGNTIYF
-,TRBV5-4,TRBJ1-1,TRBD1,TGTGCCAGCAGCTCCGGACAGGGGTATACTGAAGCTTTCTTT,CASSSGQGYTEAFF
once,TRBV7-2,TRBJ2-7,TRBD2,TGTGCCAGCAGCTTAGAACTAGCGGTGCGCTACGAGCAGTACTTC,CASSLELAVRYEQYF
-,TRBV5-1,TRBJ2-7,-,TGCGCCAGCACCCCGGGGGCGGAAGGCGAGCAGTACTTC,CASTPGAEGEQYF
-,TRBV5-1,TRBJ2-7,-,TGCGCCAGCAGCTTGACATGGCAGGGTGGATCCTCCTACGAGCAGTACTTC,CASSLTWQGGSSYEQYF
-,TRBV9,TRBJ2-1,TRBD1,TGTGCCAGCACCTCGGACAGGGATAATGAGCAGTTCTTC,CASTSDRDNEQFF